This entry lists 22 T cell receptor beta chains sequenced from one sample in a study of graft-versus-host responses after intestinal transplantation. No antigen is known for these receptors. Here immunoSEQ multiplex PCR was the method, and the copy in TCRdb shows in-frame clones only, minus some. The table includes some 130,000 clones, roughly 91% detected once. The sequencing used unstimulated CD4+ T cells sorted from spleen or lymph node cells, collected before intestinal transplant. These receptor sequences come from a human donor who received an intestinal transplant.

This clone was detected once. The genes are TRBV2 and TRBJ2-7; 7 bases agree with TRBD1. The CDR3 length is 13 residues. CDR1 is SNHLY, CDR2 FYNNEI, per germline. The ends lost 6 bases at V and 6 bases at J; junction bases unmatched: 8. The CDR3 reads CASSLDRDGEQYF. The CDR3 DNA reads as TGTGCCAGCAGCCTCGACAGGGACGGCGAGCAGTACTTC.

J is TRBJ2-3 and V is TRBV7-2; 10 positions match TRBD1. CDR3 size: 16 residues. V lost 5 bases, J lost 4 bases, and 9 bases stayed unmatched. Germline-derived CDR1 and CDR2 are SGHTA and FQGNSA. The CDR3 sequence is CASSRHPTGGADTQYF. The CDR3 nucleotides read TGTGCCAGCAGCCGACACCCGACAGGGGGCGCAGATACGCAGTATTTT.

V gene TRBV5-6 combines with J gene TRBJ1-5; D not resolved. The CDR3 covers 15 residues. Germline-derived CDR1 and CDR2 are SGHDT and YYEEEE. The V gene lost 1 base and the J gene lost 6 bases, with 14 bases spanning the gap. CDR3 DNA sequence: TGTGCCAGCAGCTTGCGCGGCCAGGTTGTTCAGCCCCAGCATTTT. This sequence encodes CASSLRGQVVQPQHF.

The chain recombines TRBV5-1 with TRBJ2-5; TRBD1 or TRBD2 may be the D gene (6 bases each). This CDR3 comprises 15 residues. From germline, CDR1 is SGHRS and CDR2 YFSETQ. Trimming removed 4 bases at V and 5 bases at J, with 18 bases between. The CDR3 sequence is CASSGAGGRRETQYF. CDR3 DNA: TGCGCCAGCAGCGGGGCTGGGGGGCGCAGGGAGACCCAGTACTTC.

V is TRBV28 and J is TRBJ1-2, with D perhaps TRBD1 (5 bases). The germline V gene has CDR1 MDHEN and CDR2 SYDVKM. The CDR3 length is 15 residues. Trimming removed 2 bases at V and 6 bases at J, with 16 bases between. The CDR3 DNA reads TGTGCCAGCAGTTTACGGGCAGGGTCCTATGATGGCTACACCTTC. It encodes CASSLRAGSYDGYTF.

This clone showed up just a few times. V and J are TRBV19 and TRBJ1-4, with 7 bases aligning to TRBD1. The germline V gene encodes CDR1 LNHDA and CDR2 SQIVND (reference sequence). The CDR3 consists of 15 residues. The ends lost 3 bases at V and 1 base at J; junction bases unmatched: 2. CDR3 coding DNA: TGTGCCAGTAGTATTCGACAGGGAACTAATGAAAAACTGTTTTTT. This gives the protein CASSIRQGTNEKLFF.

V and J are TRBV5-1 and TRBJ2-7; D may be TRBD2 (5 bases). The germline V and J ends were trimmed by 2 bases and 0 bases, with 12 bases remaining between them. Germline CDR1 is SGHRS and CDR2 is YFSETQ. This CDR3 has 15 amino acids. The CDR3, as DNA: TGCGCCAGCAGCTTAGCGGAATACCTCTCCTACGAGCAGTACTTC. This codes for CASSLAEYLSYEQYF.

The CDR3 here is CASSPTTPSSRYF. The CDR3 coding sequence is TGTGCCAGCAGCCCTACGACCCCCTCTAGCAGGTACTTC. The chain combines TRBV14 with TRBJ2-7; a weak D match, TRBD2 (5 bases). V was pared by 4 bases and J by 12 bases, with 19 bases between. The CDR3 contains 13 residues. The germline gives CDR1 SGHDN, CDR2 FVKESK.

The CDR3 is CASSPGRGFGEQFF. CDR3 nucleotides: TGTGCCAGCAGCCCTGGCCGGGGGTTCGGTGAGCAGTTCTTC. This chain uses TRBV11-2 with TRBJ2-1, with D possibly matching TRBD2 (6 bases). CDR1 and CDR2 from the germline V gene are SGHAT and FQNNGV. V lost 5 bases, J lost 9 bases, and 17 bases lay in between. The CDR3 extends over 14 amino acids.

This chain connects TRBV6-5 to TRBJ1-2, with TRBD1 identical over 8 bases. The CDR3 extends over 14 amino acids. J was trimmed by 4 bases and V by 9 bases; bases with no gene match: 10. CDR1 and CDR2 (germline): MNHEY, SVGAGI. The CDR3: CASSRGQGSYGYTF. The CDR3 coding sequence is TGTGCCAGTAGCAGGGGGCAGGGAAGCTATGGCTACACCTTC.

The rearrangement uses TRBV5-6 and TRBJ2-7; TRBD1 matches at 11 bases. There are 14 residues in the CDR3. Germline V gene lookup returns CDR1 SGHDT and CDR2 YYEEEE. V lost 2 bases, J lost 4 bases, and 2 bases stayed unmatched. CDR3 sequence (DNA): TGTGCCAGCAGCTTTTGGGACAGGGGGTACGAGCAGTACTTC. Amino acids: CASSFWDRGYEQYF.

This chain joins TRBV6-5 and TRBJ1-1; D not resolved. CDR1 and CDR2 from the germline V gene are MNHEY and SVGAGI. V was trimmed by 0 bases and J by 2 bases, leaving 10 bases between them. There are 15 residues in the CDR3. The CDR3 loop is CASSYSPGKNTEAFF. The DNA of the CDR3 is TGTGCCAGCAGTTACTCCCCAGGAAAAAACACTGAAGCTTTCTTT.

This rearrangement joins TRBV7-3 to TRBJ2-3; 8 nucleotides align to TRBD2. There are 15 residues in the CDR3. Trimming cost V 3 bases and J 5 bases; bases outside gene matches: 7. Germline V gene data show CDR1 as SGHTA and CDR2 as FQGTGA. CDR3: CASSLSLAVQDTQYF. The CDR3 DNA is TGTGCCAGCAGCTTGTCACTAGCGGTCCAAGATACGCAGTATTTT.

The chain carries TRBV27 and TRBJ2-2; D possibly corresponds to TRBD1 (6 bases). The CDR3 extends over 16 amino acids. The V end was cut by 3 bases, the J end by 8 bases, with 19 bases between. Germline lookup yields CDR1 MNHEY and CDR2 SMNVEV (reference sequence). CDR3 nucleotides: TGTGCCAGCAGTTTTTTTGCGGTGCAGGGGTCAGGGGAGCTGTTTTTT. Its translation is CASSFFAVQGSGELFF.

CDR3 region: CASRAEGNQPQHF. The CDR3 DNA sequence: TGTGCCAGTAGGGCTGAGGGCAATCAGCCCCAGCATTTT. The chain has TRBV19 and TRBJ1-5; D gene ambiguous. V gave up 6 bases and J gave up 2 bases, with 8 bases separating them. Germline assignment: CDR1 LNHDA and CDR2 SQIVND (reference sequence). This CDR3 region has 13 residues.

This chain joins TRBV30 and TRBJ1-4; a possible D gene is TRBD1 (5 bases). The CDR3 has 14 residues. Per the germline V gene, CDR1 is GTSNPN and CDR2 is SVGIG (reference sequence). Trimming took off 5 bases at V and 6 bases at J, with 16 bases between the two ends. CDR3: CAWGTGAGDEKLFF. CDR3 nucleotide sequence: TGTGCCTGGGGGACCGGGGCCGGGGATGAAAAACTGTTTTTT. Combining the CDR3 with reference TRBV30 and TRBJ1-4 gives the whole variable domain SQTIHQWPATLVQPVGSPLSLECTVEGTSNPNLYWYRQAAGRGLQLLFYSVGIGQISSEVPQNLSASRPQDRQFILSSKKLLLSDSGFYLCAWGTGAGDEKLFFGSGTQLSVL.

The V call is TRBV14, the J call TRBJ2-5; 11 positions agree with TRBD2. In germline, CDR1 is SGHDN, CDR2 FVKESK. The V gene end was trimmed by 0 bases and the J gene end by 2 bases; junction bases not matched to a gene: 8. The CDR3 covers 18 residues. The CDR3 bases are TGTGCCAGCAGCCAAGAATGGCTAGCGGGAGGTGGGCAAGAGACCCAGTACTTC. Amino acids: CASSQEWLAGGGQETQYF.

In this sample, this clone turned up once. V is TRBV6-5 and J is TRBJ2-1; 8 bases match TRBD2. The CDR3 covers 16 residues. Germline loops: CDR1 MNHEY, CDR2 SVGAGI. With 4 bases clipped from V and 0 bases from J, the junction kept 5 bases outside the gene matches. CDR3 protein: CASSSLAGSSYNEQFF. The CDR3 DNA sequence: TGTGCCAGCAGTTCCTTAGCGGGGAGCTCCTACAATGAGCAGTTCTTC.

This chain uses TRBV6-5 with TRBJ2-7; D might be TRBD2 (6 bases). V lost 5 bases to trimming and J lost 2 bases, with 13 bases between them. The CDR3 totals 14 residues. Per germline, CDR1 MNHEY and CDR2 SVGAGI. CDR3 nucleotide sequence: TGTGCCAGCAGTACCTCCGGGGGTCCCTACGAGCAGTACTTC. It encodes CASSTSGGPYEQYF.

The rearrangement joins TRBV6-5 to TRBJ1-1; possibly TRBD1 for D (6 bases). CDR1 and CDR2 from the germline V gene are MNHEY and SVGAGI. The germline V and J ends were trimmed by 3 bases and 3 bases, with 11 bases remaining between them. The CDR3 covers 14 residues. The CDR3 loop reads CASSYSKGDTEAFF. CDR3 in DNA: TGTGCCAGCAGTTATAGTAAGGGGGACACTGAAGCTTTCTTT.

V and J are TRBV7-2 and TRBJ1-3; no reliable D call. V was trimmed by 3 bases and J by 0 bases, leaving 12 bases between them. The CDR3 is made up of 16 amino acids. CDR1 and CDR2 from the germline V gene are SGHTA and FQGNSA. CDR3 coding DNA: TGTGCCAGCAGCTTGGTTGCTGAGCTCTCTGGAAACACCATATATTTT. The encoded protein is CASSLVAELSGNTIYF.

The CDR3 here is CAWSVRGRGNTEAFF. For the CDR3, the DNA is TGTGCCTGGAGTGTGAGAGGGCGCGGGAACACTGAAGCTTTCTTT. The J gene is TRBJ1-1, the V gene TRBV30; D gene ambiguous. V dropped 0 bases and J dropped 1 base, with 12 bases sitting between them. In germline, CDR1 is GTSNPN, CDR2 SVGIG (reference sequence). CDR3 length equals 15 residues.